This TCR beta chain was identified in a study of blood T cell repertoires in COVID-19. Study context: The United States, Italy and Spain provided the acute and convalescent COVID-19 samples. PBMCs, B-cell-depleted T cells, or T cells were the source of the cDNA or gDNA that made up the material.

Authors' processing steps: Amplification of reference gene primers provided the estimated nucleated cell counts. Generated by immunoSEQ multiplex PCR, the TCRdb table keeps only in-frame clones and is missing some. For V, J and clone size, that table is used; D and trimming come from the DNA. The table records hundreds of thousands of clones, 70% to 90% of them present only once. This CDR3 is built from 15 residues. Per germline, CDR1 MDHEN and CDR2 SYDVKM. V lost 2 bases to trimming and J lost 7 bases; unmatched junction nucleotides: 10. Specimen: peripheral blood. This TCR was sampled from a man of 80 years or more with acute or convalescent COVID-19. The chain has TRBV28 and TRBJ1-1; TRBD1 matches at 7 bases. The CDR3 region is CASSLDPTGQNEAFF. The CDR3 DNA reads TGTGCCAGCAGTTTAGACCCCACGGGACAGAATGAAGCTTTCTTT.